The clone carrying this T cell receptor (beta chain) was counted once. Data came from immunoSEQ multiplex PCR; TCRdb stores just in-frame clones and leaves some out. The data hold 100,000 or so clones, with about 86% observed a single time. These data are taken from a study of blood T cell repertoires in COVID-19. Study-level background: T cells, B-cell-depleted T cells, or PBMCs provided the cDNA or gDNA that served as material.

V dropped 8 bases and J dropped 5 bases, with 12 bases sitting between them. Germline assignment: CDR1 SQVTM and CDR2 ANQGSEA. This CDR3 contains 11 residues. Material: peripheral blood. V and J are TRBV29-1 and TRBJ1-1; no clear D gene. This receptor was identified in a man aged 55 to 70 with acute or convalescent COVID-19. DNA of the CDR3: TGCAGCATCAGTCAGGTAACTGAAGCTTTCTTT. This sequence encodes CSISQVTEAFF.